Presented here are 19 T cell receptor beta chains from one specimen sequenced in a study of PD-L1 blockade in urothelial cancer. Indicated time point: pretreatment peripheral blood. Generated by immunoSEQ multiplex PCR, the TCRdb table keeps only in-frame clones and is missing some. The sample includes 85,000 to 95,000 clones, nearly 90% of them seen just once. The specimen was PBMCs, collected around atezolizumab (anti-PD-L1) treatment. The receptors come from a man aged 60 to 75 with urothelial cancer.

This clone was detected a few times. The chain has TRBV6-5 and TRBJ2-5, with 10 bases lining up with TRBD2. The CDR3 consists of 15 residues. Germline CDR1 and CDR2: MNHEY and SVGAGI. V trimming: 6 bases; J trimming: 1 base; junction bases outside the gene matches: 5. The CDR3 nucleotides read TGTGCCAGCAGGCGAAGGACTAGCGGCCAAGAGACCCAGTACTTC. This codes for CASRRRTSGQETQYF.

This sequence joins TRBV27 and TRBJ1-4, with TRBD1 matching 7 bases. The CDR3 consists of 13 residues. The germline V gene encodes CDR1 MNHEY and CDR2 SMNVEV (reference sequence). Losses at the gene ends were 7 bases for V and 4 bases for J; bases not matched to a gene: 3. The CDR3 nucleotides read TGTGCCAGCAAGACAGGGAATAATGAAAAACTGTTTTTT. Protein product: CASKTGNNEKLFF.

The genes are TRBV5-1 and TRBJ2-1; 11 nucleotides align to TRBD2. Per germline, CDR1 SGHRS and CDR2 YFSETQ. Trimming removed 0 bases from V and 3 bases from J; junction bases left unmatched: 2. The CDR3 has 16 amino acids. The CDR3 loop is CASSLVSGRGYNEQFF. The DNA of the CDR3 is TGCGCCAGCAGCTTGGTTAGCGGGAGGGGCTACAATGAGCAGTTCTTC.

The chain is built from TRBV2 and TRBJ2-3; TRBD2 aligns across 8 bases. The CDR3 extends over 14 amino acids. CDR1 and CDR2 (germline): SNHLY, FYNNEI. J lost 2 bases, V lost 9 bases, and 7 bases had no gene match. CDR3 residues: CASIGLAYTDTQYF. The CDR3 DNA is TGTGCCAGTATAGGACTAGCCTACACAGATACGCAGTATTTT.

This clone was seen a few times. The chain recombines TRBV11-2 with TRBJ1-6; TRBD1 matches 9 bases. V dropped 2 bases and J dropped 9; count of bases not matched to a gene: 5. This CDR3 has 15 amino acids. Germline values: CDR1 SGHAT, CDR2 FQNNGV. CDR3 DNA sequence: TGTGCCAGCAGCTTAACAGGGGGCGAGGGTTCACCCCTCCACTTT. Translation gives CASSLTGGEGSPLHF.

This clone has a single count. This sequence joins TRBV6-1 and TRBJ2-5; no firm D call. The better agreement between TRBJ2-7 and the DNA end casts doubt on the J call. In germline, CDR1 is MNHNS, CDR2 SASEGT. The length of the CDR3 is 11 residues. CDR3 nucleotide sequence: TGTGCCAGCACTACCTACTACGAGCAGTACTTC. Protein sequence: CASTTYYEQYF.

CDR3 amino acids: CASSLSAESSGNTIYF. The CDR3 DNA reads as TGTGCCAGCAGCCTCTCAGCGGAGAGCTCTGGAAACACCATATATTTT. V is TRBV7-9 and J is TRBJ1-3; D unclear. CDR3 size: 16 residues. V was shortened by 5 bases and J by 0 bases, with 14 bases between the two germline ends. In germline, CDR1 is SEHNR, CDR2 FQNEAQ (reference sequence).

This chain joins TRBV19 and TRBJ1-3, with a tentative D call TRBD1 (6 bases). Germline V lookup: CDR1 LNHDA, CDR2 SQIVND (reference sequence). This CDR3 spans 15 amino acids. The V end was cut by 6 bases, the J end by 4 bases, with 16 bases between. CDR3 DNA: TGTGCCAGTAGCCGAGGGGGGGCTAACGGAAACACCATATATTTT. Amino acids: CASSRGGANGNTIYF.

V gene TRBV15 combines with J gene TRBJ1-1, with 10 bases that match TRBD1. Germline CDR1 and CDR2: LNHNV and YYDKDF (reference sequence). V lost 1 base, J lost 1 base, and 3 bases stayed unmatched. This CDR3 is 16 amino acids long. In nucleotides, the CDR3 is TGTGCCACCAGCAGAGGAAGACAGGGGGCGAACACTGAAGCTTTCTTT. This sequence encodes CATSRGRQGANTEAFF. The whole variable domain, filled in from reference TRBV15 and TRBJ1-1, reads DAMVIQNPRYQVTQFGKPVTLSCSQTLNHNVMYWYQQKSSQAPKLLFHYYDKDFNNEADTPDNFQSRRPNTSFCFLDIRSPGLGDTAMYLCATSRGRQGANTEAFFGQGTRLTVV.

Written as DNA, the CDR3 is TGCGCCAGCAGCTCCGCGCCTCAGGGCCTCCCGGGCACCGGGGAGCTGTTTTTT. The encoded protein is CASSSAPQGLPGTGELFF. The chain links TRBV5-1 to TRBJ2-2, with D tentatively TRBD1 (5 bases). The CDR3 spans 18 residues. Germline CDR1 is SGHRS and CDR2 is YFSETQ. V was clipped by 3 bases and J by 4 bases, with 22 bases between them.

The V and J genes are TRBV6-4 and TRBJ2-1; 11 nucleotides align to TRBD1. With 8 bases clipped from V and 6 bases from J, the junction kept 9 bases outside the gene matches. The CDR3 extends over 15 amino acids. Germline V gene lookup returns CDR1 MRHNA and CDR2 SNTAGT. Written as DNA, the CDR3 is TGTGCCAGCTCACCTACGGGACAGGGGGGCAATGAGCAGTTCTTC. This gives the protein CASSPTGQGGNEQFF.

This chain uses TRBV10-3 with TRBJ1-1, with a weak D call TRBD1 (6 bases). CDR1 is ENHRY, CDR2 SYGVKD, per germline. V was shortened by 8 bases and J by 1 base, with 11 bases between the two germline ends. There are 13 residues in the CDR3. The CDR3 region is CAIGGQSNTEAFF. The CDR3 bases are TGTGCCATCGGTGGACAGTCGAACACTGAAGCTTTCTTT.

This chain connects TRBV7-9 to TRBJ2-3, with D maybe TRBD1 (6 bases). The CDR3 contains 14 residues. The germline CDR1 and CDR2 sequences are SEHNR and FQNEAQ (reference sequence). Trimming took off 5 bases at V and 9 bases at J, with 18 bases between the two ends. CDR3 in amino acids: CASSPSSGEDTQYF. CDR3 coding DNA: TGTGCCAGCAGCCCCTCGTCAGGGGAAGACACGCAGTATTTT.

This sequence joins TRBV5-1 and TRBJ2-1, with TRBD2 matching 7 bases. Per germline, CDR1 SGHRS and CDR2 YFSETQ. Losses at the gene ends were 0 bases for V and 6 bases for J; bases not matched to a gene: 6. The CDR3 runs 15 residues. DNA for the CDR3: TGCGCCAGCAGCTTGGGGGGAGGGGATCTCAATGAGCAGTTCTTC. Protein product: CASSLGGGDLNEQFF. The whole variable domain, remainder taken from reference TRBV5-1 and TRBJ2-1, is KAGVTQTPRYLIKTRGQQVTLSCSPISGHRSVSWYQQTPGQGLQFLFEYFSETQRNKGNFPGRFSGRQFSNSRSEMNVSTLELGDSALYLCASSLGGGDLNEQFFGPGTRLTVL.

This clone was recorded only once. The chain couples TRBV27 to TRBJ2-7; TRBD1 matches at 12 bases. The ends lost 5 bases at V and 2 bases at J; junction bases unmatched: 4. This CDR3 region has 15 residues. Germline values: CDR1 MNHEY, CDR2 SMNVEV (reference sequence). The CDR3 bases are TGTGCCAGCAGTATGGGGACAGGGGGCCCCTACGAGCAGTACTTC. Translated: CASSMGTGGPYEQYF.

V gene TRBV15 combines with J gene TRBJ2-7, with D possibly matching TRBD1 (6 bases). The CDR3 is 14 amino acids. With 3 bases removed from V and 2 bases from J, the gap between germline ends came to 11 bases. The V gene's germline CDR1 is LNHNV and CDR2 YYDKDF (reference sequence). CDR3 loop: CATSSDRPTYEQYF. The CDR3, as DNA: TGTGCCACCAGCAGTGACAGGCCCACCTACGAGCAGTACTTC.

V is TRBV19 and J is TRBJ1-5; 7 bases fit TRBD1. The germline V gene encodes CDR1 LNHDA and CDR2 SQIVND (reference sequence). This CDR3 region has 16 residues. With V trimmed by 3 bases and J by 1 base, 6 bases remained unmatched. CDR3 sequence (DNA): TGTGCCAGTAGTATTATAGGGACAGTCAGCAATCAGCCCCAGCATTTT. Translation gives CASSIIGTVSNQPQHF.

J is TRBJ2-5 and V is TRBV25-1; 10 nucleotides agree with TRBD2. The CDR3 runs to 15 residues. The trim removed 5 bases at V and 5 bases at J, leaving 8 bases unmatched. The V gene's germline CDR1 is MGHDK and CDR2 SYGVNS. The CDR3, as DNA: TGTGCCAGCAGTCCCCTAGCGGGGGCCGGGGAGACCCAGTACTTC. Its protein product is CASSPLAGAGETQYF.

The chain is built from TRBV19 and TRBJ2-3; weak D call: TRBD1 (5 bases). Germline CDR1 and CDR2: LNHDA and SQIVND (reference sequence). V was cut by 4 bases and J by 3 bases, with 20 bases left in between. The CDR3 loop spans 17 amino acids. CDR3 loop: CASSRAGLGLLTDTQYF. Here the CDR3 DNA reads TGTGCCAGTAGTAGGGCAGGGTTGGGTTTGTTGACAGATACGCAGTATTTT.